This TCR beta chain comes out of a study of T cells after posttransplantation cyclophosphamide. The related graft donor's blood sample was taken on the day of bone marrow donation. Trimming removed 1 base from V and 7 bases from J, with 16 bases in between. The CDR3 extends over 15 amino acids. Germline V lookup: CDR1 SGHDN, CDR2 FVKESK. Clones were sequenced by immunoSEQ multiplex PCR, and TCRdb holds only the in-frame ones, with some missing. This repertoire shows 66,000 or so clones, just under 95% found once; its top ten account for roughly 2.9%. The rearrangement uses TRBV14 and TRBJ2-5, with a weak D call TRBD2 (5 bases). The TCR comes from a woman in her thirties in good health and a related stem cell transplant donor. Input material: PBMCs. The CDR3 sequence: CASSQVLGTGGTQYF. DNA for the CDR3: TGTGCCAGCAGCCAAGTGCTGGGCACTGGAGGGACCCAGTACTTC.